A single sample gave rise to the 18 T cell receptor beta chains below, sequenced in a study of human T cells and chemical hapten exposure. Time point: patch test 3, about 24 weeks after DPC sensitization. The treatment: therapeutic diphenylcyclopropenone sensitization with weekly scalp DPC. A single record per CDR3 protein comes from TCRdb applying MiXCR to the RACE reads. Of some 110,000 distinct CDR3 sequences listed, 10% to 12% are singletons. The sample consisted of whole blood, taken in connection with sensitization to the hapten diphenylcyclopropenone (DPC). These receptor sequences come from a woman aged 45-65 years with alopecia areata. Some clones in this sample may be carry-over from other donors' samples.

This clonotype was seen repeatedly, ten times or more. The DNA for the CDR3 is TGTGCCAGCAGCTTAGATAAGGGACTGGGGCAGTTCTTC. Amino acids: CASSLDKGLGQFF. V usage is TRBV7-2 and J usage is TRBJ2-1, with D possibly being TRBD2 (6 bases). This CDR3 is built from 13 residues. Trimming took off 1 base at V and 12 bases at J, with 13 bases between the two ends. The germline V gene encodes CDR1 SGHTA and CDR2 FQGNSA.

This clonotype has more than one count but fewer than ten. The conserved final phenylalanine or tryptophan is absent from the CDR3, which likely points to a read error. Because the CDR3's place on the DNA is in doubt, the DNA is left out and the CDR3 is given as listed by TCRdb. The chain joins TRBV14 to TRBJ2-4; the table's D call of TRBD2 was not tested on the DNA. The CDR3 is 13 amino acids in total, end residues counted. Germline V gene lookup returns CDR1 SGHDN and CDR2 FVKESK. This CDR3 is CASSRTGTSPIEL.

This clonotype has a handful of counts. V gene TRBV9 combines with J gene TRBJ2-3, with TRBD2 matching over 8 bases. Per the germline V gene, CDR1 is SGDLS and CDR2 is YYNGEE. The trim removed 3 bases at V and 2 bases at J, leaving 11 bases unmatched. The CDR3 is made up of 17 amino acids. CDR3 residues: CASSEGTLTSVTDTQYF. The CDR3 nucleotides read TGTGCCAGCAGCGAGGGGACATTGACTAGCGTCACAGATACGCAGTATTTT.

This clonotype was detected a few times. The chain links TRBV5-6 to TRBJ2-2; 7 nucleotides agree with TRBD2. The V and J ends lost 0 bases and 4 bases, in that order; junction bases with no gene match: 6. Per germline, CDR1 SGHDT and CDR2 YYEEEE. CDR3 length: 16 residues. The CDR3 DNA reads TGTGCCAGCAGCTTGGAAGCGGGACGGTTCACCGGGGAGCTGTTTTTT. The encoded protein is CASSLEAGRFTGELFF.

This clonotype was detected a few times. The CDR3: CASSLQEFTDTQYF. CDR3 in DNA: TGCGCCAGCAGCTTGCAAGAGTTCACAGATACGCAGTATTTT. J is TRBJ2-3 and V is TRBV5-1, with D unresolved. Germline CDR1 is SGHRS and CDR2 is YFSETQ. Trimming took off 1 base at V and 2 bases at J, with 8 bases between the two ends. This CDR3 is 14 amino acids long.

This chain uses TRBV12-5 with TRBJ2-1, with 10 bases that match TRBD1. The CDR3 totals 17 residues. CDR1 and CDR2 (germline): LGHNT, FRNRAP. The V segment lost 6 bases and the J segment 9 bases; nucleotides outside the gene matches: 17. The CDR3 DNA follows: TGTGCTAGTGGAGAGCTATGGGACAGGGGATCTGCCGGTGAGCAGTTCTTC. Translating gives CASGELWDRGSAGEQFF.

The chain recombines TRBV20-1 with TRBJ2-4; 7 bases are shared with TRBD2. The length of the CDR3 is 18 residues. The germline gives CDR1 DFQATT, CDR2 SNEGSKA (reference sequence). J was trimmed by 0 bases and V by 1 base; bases with no gene match: 12. The CDR3 loop is CSARAGFASGIAKNIQYF. DNA of the CDR3: TGCAGTGCTAGAGCAGGCTTTGCAAGCGGGATAGCCAAAAACATTCAGTACTTC.

The chain recombines TRBV20-1 with TRBJ2-7, with a possible D match to TRBD2 (7 bases). In germline, CDR1 is DFQATT, CDR2 SNEGSKA (reference sequence). V was trimmed by 1 base and J by 0 bases, leaving 16 bases between them. The CDR3 sequence is 16 residues long. The CDR3 here is CSARVLRGGASYEQYF. In DNA form, the CDR3 reads TGCAGTGCTAGAGTCCTCCGCGGGGGCGCCTCCTACGAGCAGTACTTC.

The chain couples TRBV6-5 to TRBJ1-2, with D perhaps matching TRBD1 (6 bases). Germline assignment: CDR1 MNHEY and CDR2 SVGAGI. This CDR3 has 16 residues. With 0 bases removed from V and 4 bases from J, the gap between germline ends came to 15 bases. The CDR3 region is CASSYSTGGAGYGYTF. DNA of the CDR3: TGTGCCAGCAGTTACTCGACGGGGGGCGCGGGCTATGGCTACACCTTC.

This clonotype was counted at least ten times. This sequence joins TRBV20-1 and TRBJ2-5; 7 bases fit TRBD2. Looked up from germline, CDR1 is DFQATT and CDR2 is SNEGSKA (reference sequence). CDR3 size: 14 residues. V trimming: 2 bases; J trimming: 3 bases; junction bases outside the gene matches: 6. CDR3 residues: CSARSGGEEETQYF. DNA of the CDR3: TGCAGTGCTAGATCGGGGGGTGAGGAAGAGACCCAGTACTTC.

This clonotype was recorded many times. V is TRBV29-1 and J is TRBJ1-1; no clear D. The CDR3 extends over 13 amino acids. Germline V gene data show CDR1 as SQVTM and CDR2 as ANQGSEA. The V end was cut by 4 bases, the J end by 1 base, with 10 bases between. The CDR3 loop reads CSVGSGKNTEAFF. In DNA form, the CDR3 reads TGCAGCGTTGGGTCAGGCAAGAACACTGAAGCTTTCTTT.

This clonotype was observed a few times. The chain couples TRBV27 to TRBJ2-2; D possibly corresponds to TRBD2 (6 bases). CDR3 size: 12 residues. V was cut by 8 bases and J by 4 bases, with 8 bases left in between. Germline values: CDR1 MNHEY, CDR2 SMNVEV (reference sequence). For the CDR3, the DNA is TGTGCCAGCCTGGGGGGCACCGGGGAGCTGTTTTTT. This codes for CASLGGTGELFF.

This clonotype was seen many times. The V and J genes are TRBV28 and TRBJ2-7, with D hard to call. Germline loops: CDR1 MDHEN, CDR2 SYDVKM. The CDR3 consists of 12 residues. V lost 6 bases to trimming and J lost 1 base, with 7 bases between them. The CDR3 DNA reads TGTGCCAGCAGCTTCAGGTCCTACGAGCAGTACTTC. Translating it yields CASSFRSYEQYF.

This clonotype appeared many times. The J gene is TRBJ2-1, the V gene TRBV9, with D possibly called TRBD1 or TRBD2 (7 bases each). The CDR3 covers 15 residues. Germline values: CDR1 SGDLS, CDR2 YYNGEE. V lost 3 bases to trimming and J lost 7 bases, with 17 bases between them. CDR3 sequence (DNA): TGTGCCAGCAGCGAAAATTCAGGGGGGGCTAATGAGCAGTTCTTC. Its protein is CASSENSGGANEQFF.

This clonotype was detected a few times. The chain employs TRBV20-1 and TRBJ2-5; D is ambiguous. This CDR3 contains 12 residues. Germline-derived CDR1 and CDR2 are DFQATT and SNEGSKA (reference sequence). Between the trimmed V and J ends, which lost 2 bases and 3 bases, there was a span of 7 bases. The CDR3: CSARLEEETQYF. The CDR3 DNA is TGCAGTGCTAGACTCGAGGAAGAGACCCAGTACTTC.

The chain has TRBV6-5 and TRBJ1-2; D ambiguous. V was shortened by 6 bases and J by 4 bases, with 12 bases between the two germline ends. The CDR3 has 13 residues. Germline loops: CDR1 MNHEY, CDR2 SVGAGI. The chain's CDR3 is CASRMDQTYGYTF. Written as DNA, the CDR3 is TGTGCCAGCAGAATGGACCAAACCTATGGCTACACCTTC.

This clonotype was seen more than once but under ten times. This chain links TRBV3-1 with TRBJ1-1; the match to TRBD1 covers 10 bases. The CDR3 consists of 15 residues. The trim removed 3 bases at V and 5 bases at J, leaving 6 bases unmatched. Germline V gene sequence: CDR1 LGHDT, CDR2 YNNKEL (reference sequence). The CDR3 sequence is CASSHPGQGRTEAFF. The CDR3 coding sequence is TGTGCCAGCAGCCATCCGGGACAGGGGAGAACTGAAGCTTTCTTT.

In this sample, this clonotype turned up a few times. The CDR3 nucleotides are TGTGCCAGCTGGGCCGGGTCCCGGAGTAATCAGCCCCAGCATTTT. Its translation is CASWAGSRSNQPQHF. The V gene is TRBV6-1, the J gene TRBJ1-5; the D is unclear. V dropped 8 bases and J dropped 4 bases, with 18 bases sitting between them. The CDR3 totals 15 residues. CDR1 MNHNS and CDR2 SASEGT come from the germline V gene.